This T cell receptor beta chain came from a study of OX40 agonist ivuxolimab in advanced cancers. In the study overall: Age averaged around 60 years (range about 23 to 80), and 82.7% were male. Study-level findings and limits: Partial responders dosed at 0.1-3.0 mg/kg displayed clonal expansion ranking among the lowest. Expanded clones tended on average to be more numerous among CD8+ T cells than CD4+.

This CDR3 is built from 13 residues. Trimming pared 5 bases from V and 5 bases from J, leaving 11 bases between. The germline V gene has CDR1 LNHDA and CDR2 SQIVND (reference sequence). On this clone itself: What it recognizes is unknown.

Autoimmune disease history or systemic immunosuppression disqualified patients. Method: immunoSEQ multiplex PCR; TCRdb's copy keeps in-frame clones and lacks some. The table includes 65,000 to 75,000 clones, roughly 87% detected once. This clonotype originated in an adult with an advanced solid tumor such as melanoma, head and neck, liver or kidney cancer. Material: CD4+ or CD8+ T cells sorted from blood, obtained in a trial of the OX40 agonist ivuxolimab. The gene calls are TRBV19 and TRBJ2-3; D not resolved. This CDR3 reads CASSFAEGDTQYF. CDR3 coding DNA: TGTGCCAGTAGTTTCGCCGAAGGAGATACGCAGTATTTT.